This record concerns one T cell receptor beta chain sequence. Per the original methods: Estimates of nucleated cell counts were drawn from the amplification of reference gene primers. Clones were read by immunoSEQ multiplex PCR, and TCRdb kept only the in-frame ones, dropping some. That table furnishes V, J and clone size, whereas the DNA furnished D and trimming. The sample shows approximately 68,000 clones, roughly 82% of them seen only once. These data come from a study of blood T cell repertoires in COVID-19. Study as a whole: Specimens from acute and convalescent COVID-19 originated in the United States, Italy and Spain. PBMCs, B-cell-depleted T cells, or T cells were the source of the cDNA or gDNA that made up the material.

This CDR3 contains 15 residues. J gave up 3 bases and V 2 bases, and 6 bases lay outside the gene matches. Germline lookup yields CDR1 SGHAT and CDR2 FQNNGV. This receptor was obtained from a human donor in a cohort sampled during active COVID-19. This chain uses TRBV11-2 with TRBJ2-7, with TRBD1 matching 8 bases. The sequenced material came from peripheral blood. In DNA, the CDR3 is TGTGCCAGCAGCTTAATGGAGGGACAGGTCTACGAGCAGTACTTC. Protein: CASSLMEGQVYEQYF.